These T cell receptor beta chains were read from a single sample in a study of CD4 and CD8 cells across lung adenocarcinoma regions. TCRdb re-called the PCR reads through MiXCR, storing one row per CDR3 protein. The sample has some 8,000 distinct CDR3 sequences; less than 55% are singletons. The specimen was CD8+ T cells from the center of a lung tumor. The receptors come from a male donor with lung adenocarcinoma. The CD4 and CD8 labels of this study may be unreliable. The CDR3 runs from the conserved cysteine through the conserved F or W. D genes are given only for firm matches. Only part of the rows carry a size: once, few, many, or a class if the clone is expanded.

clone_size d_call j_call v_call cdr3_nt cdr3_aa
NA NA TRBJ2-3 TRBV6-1 TGTGCCGGCAGGACTACCCGTAACGCAGAGACCCAGTATTTT CAGRTTRNAETQYF
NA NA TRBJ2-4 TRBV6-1 TGTGCCAGCAGGGTTCAGGGGAGGGGGGGCAAAAACACGCAGTACTTC CASRVQGRGGKNTQYF
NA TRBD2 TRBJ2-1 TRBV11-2 TGTGCCAGCAGCCTCGCGGGGGGACACGGCCCCTACAATGAGCAGTTCTTC CASSLAGGHGPYNEQFF
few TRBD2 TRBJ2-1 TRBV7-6 TGTGCCAGCAGCTTAGGACTAGCCCTCAGTGGGAATGAGCAGTTCTTC CASSLGLALSGNEQFF
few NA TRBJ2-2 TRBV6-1 TGTGCCAGCAGAAGGGCCTCCACCAGGGAGGCTGCCGGGGAGCTGTTTTTT CASRRASTREAAGELFF
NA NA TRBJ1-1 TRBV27 TGTGCCAGCAGTGAGACCGGACGTATGAACACTGAAGCTTTCTTT CASSETGRMNTEAFF
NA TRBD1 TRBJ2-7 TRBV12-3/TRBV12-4 TGTGCCAGCAGAAGGACAGGGTCCTACGAGCAGTACTTC CASRRTGSYEQYF
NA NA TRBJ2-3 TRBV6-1 TGTGCCAGCAGAGCGGAAACAGATACGCAGTATTTT CASRAETDTQYF
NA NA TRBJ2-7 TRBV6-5 TGTGCCAGCAGTTACTTGGGGCAGGCGAAGCACGAGCAGTACTTC CASSYLGQAKHEQYF
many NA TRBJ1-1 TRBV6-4 TGTGCCAGCAGCAAGGACGCAAGGAACACTGAAGCTTTCTTT CASSKDARNTEAFF
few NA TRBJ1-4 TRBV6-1 TGTGCCAGCAGTGGTAGGGCCCCGGGAGAAAAACTGTTTTTT CASSGRAPGEKLFF
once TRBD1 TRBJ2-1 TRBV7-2 TGTGCCAGCAGCAAGGACAGGGCCGCAGGGGAGCAGTTCTTC CASSKDRAAGEQFF
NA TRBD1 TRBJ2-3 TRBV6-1 TGTGCCAGCAGCGATGGACAGGGAGGCAAAAATACGCAGTATTTC CASSDGQGGKNTQYF
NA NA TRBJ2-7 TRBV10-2 TGCGCCAGCAGCCACACCAGCGAGCAGTACTTC CASSHTSEQYF
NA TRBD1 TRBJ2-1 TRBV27 TGTGCCAGCAGTTTTTGGACAGGGGTGCGAGTTAATGAGCAGTTCTTC CASSFWTGVRVNEQFF
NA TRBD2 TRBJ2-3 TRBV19 TGTGCCAGTAGTAAATTAGCGGGGTTACCGCCAGATACGCAGTATTTT CASSKLAGLPPDTQYF
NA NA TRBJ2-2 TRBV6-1 TGTGCCAGCAGGCTGGGGACCGGGGAGCTGTTTTTT CASRLGTGELFF
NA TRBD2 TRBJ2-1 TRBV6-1 TGTGCCAGCAGTCGTCCTTCTAGCGGGAGGGCCGCTGAGCAGTTCTTC CASSRPSSGRAAEQFF
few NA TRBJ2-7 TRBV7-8 TGTGCCATACAAAGCCCAGGGATCCACGAGCAGTACTTC CAIQSPGIHEQYF
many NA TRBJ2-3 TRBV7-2 TGTGCCAGCAGCTTAGCCCCCGTGCCGGGGGCAGATACGCAGTATTTT CASSLAPVPGADTQYF
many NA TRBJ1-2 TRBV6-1 TGTGCCAGCAGTGCCGGGGGGGGAGGTAACTATGGCTACACCTTC CASSAGGGGNYGYTF
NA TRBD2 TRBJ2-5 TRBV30 TGTGCCTGGAGTGTACAAAGCGGGGGGGAAACCCAGTACTTC CAWSVQSGGETQYF
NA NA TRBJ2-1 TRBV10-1 TGCGCCAGCAGTGAAGGCGGACGGGATGAGCAGTTCTTC CASSEGGRDEQFF
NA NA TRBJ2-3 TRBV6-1 TGTGCCAGCGGGGGAGCCCGAGGCCGCCACCCAGATACGCAGTATTTC CASGGARGRHPDTQYF
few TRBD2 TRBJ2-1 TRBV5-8 TGTGCCAGCAGCTATAGCGGGGGGGCGGGTGAGCAGTTCTTC CASSYSGGAGEQFF
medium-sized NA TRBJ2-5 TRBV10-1 TGCGCCAGCAGTGAGTCCGGGGATACCGAGACCCAGTACTTC CASSESGDTETQYF
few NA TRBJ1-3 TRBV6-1 TGTGCCAGCATGGACAGTGCCTACTCTGGAAACACCATATATTTT CASMDSAYSGNTIYF
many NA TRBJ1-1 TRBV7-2 TGTGCCAGCAGCTTATATGAGAACACTGAAGCTTTCTTT CASSLYENTEAFF
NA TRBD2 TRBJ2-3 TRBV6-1 TGTGCCAGCAGGACTAGCGGGAGAGATACGCAGTATTTT CASRTSGRDTQYF
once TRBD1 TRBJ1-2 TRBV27 TGTGCCAGCAGTCTAGACAGGGCGGGTGGTAACTATGGCTACACCTTC CASSLDRAGGNYGYTF
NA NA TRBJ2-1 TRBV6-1 TGTGCCAGCAGTACCACAGGCAATGAGCAGTTCTTC CASSTTGNEQFF
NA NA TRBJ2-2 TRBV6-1 TGTGCCAGCAGTGAAAGCTGGACCGGGGAGCTGTTTTTT CASSESWTGELFF
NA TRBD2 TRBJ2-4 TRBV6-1 TGTGCGGGCAGCGTAGCGGGGGGGCATAACATTCAGTACTTC CAGSVAGGHNIQYF
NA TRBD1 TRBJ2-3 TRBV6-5 TGTGCCAGCAGTTATTACGGACAGGGGATGCCAGATACGCAGTATTTT CASSYYGQGMPDTQYF
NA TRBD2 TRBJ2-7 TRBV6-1 TGTGCCAGCAGTCAGGGAGGGACCTACGAGCAGTACTTC CASSQGGTYEQYF
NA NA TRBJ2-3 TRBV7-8 TGTGCCAGCAGCTTTTCCAGGGGTATGGGCACAGATACGCAGTATTTT CASSFSRGMGTDTQYF
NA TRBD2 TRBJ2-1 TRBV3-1 TGTGCCAGCAGCCAAGGGACTAGCGGGTTACAGTTCTTC CASSQGTSGLQFF
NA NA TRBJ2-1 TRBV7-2 TGTGCCAGCAGGTCTAGGGGAGACAATGAGCAGTTCTTC CASRSRGDNEQFF
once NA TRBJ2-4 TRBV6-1 TGTGCGAGGAGGGTGTTACGAGCCAAAGACATTCAGTACTTC CARRVLRAKDIQYF
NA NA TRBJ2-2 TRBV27 TGTGCCAGCAGTTTTTTAAGGGGGGATATCGGGGAGCTGTTTTTT CASSFLRGDIGELFF
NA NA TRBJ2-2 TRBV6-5 TGTGCCAGCAGTTACTCTTGGTCCACCCAAGGCGGGGAGCTGTTTTTT CASSYSWSTQGGELFF
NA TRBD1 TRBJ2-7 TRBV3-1 TGTGCCAGCAGCCAGGTATCAGGGGGCAGGCTGACAGATACGCAGTACTTC CASSQVSGGRLTDTQYF